This TCR beta chain emerged from a study of blood T cell repertoires in COVID-19. Trimming stripped 1 base from V and 5 bases from J, with 14 bases between. From germline, CDR1 is LGHDT and CDR2 YNNKEL (reference sequence). CDR3 length: 15 amino acids. The table came from immunoSEQ multiplex PCR; TCRdb's copy has only in-frame clones and leaves some out. Of under 200,000 clones listed, around four fifths were seen once; the top ten hold 6.5%. The specimen sequenced was peripheral blood. The receptor's source is a man between 65 and 80 years old with active or convalescent COVID-19. V gene TRBV3-1 (or the pseudogene TRBV3-2) combines with J gene TRBJ1-2; D is possibly TRBD1 (5 bases). CDR3 protein: CASSQVNPTEYGYTF. The CDR3 DNA follows: TGTGCCAGCAGCCAAGTGAATCCGACAGAGTATGGCTACACCTTC.